These T cell receptor beta chains were read from a single sample in a study of identical twins. Using its own MiXCR run on the 5' RACE reads, TCRdb lists one record per CDR3 protein. The sample records approximately 500,000 distinct CDR3 sequences, 24% being singletons. The data were also submitted as part of a second study, on T cells expressing NK-cell markers.

Sequencing was carried out using CD4+ T cells sorted from blood. These receptors originate from a woman between 18 and 29 years old in good health. Each CDR3 is given with its conserved first and last residue. A D gene is named only where the DNA matches it firmly. Only some rows state a clone size, as once, few, many or a class for expanded clones.

TRBJ1-2 | NA | few | TRBV27 | TGTGCCAGCAGTCGCCGGGGAAGTGACTATGGCTACACCTTC | CASSRRGSDYGYTF
TRBJ1-4 | NA | NA | TRBV5-1 | TGCGCCAGCAGCCCTGTCCGGGGGGGCATTAATGAAAAACTGTTTTTT | CASSPVRGGINEKLFF
TRBJ2-7 | TRBD1 | NA | TRBV6-1 | TGTGCCAGCAGTGGCCGGGACAGGGGTGACTACGAGCAGTACTTC | CASSGRDRGDYEQYF
TRBJ2-3 | TRBD1 | NA | TRBV7-2 | TGTGCCAGCAGCTTAGTAGGGACAGGGGGATCCCTTACGCAGTATTTT | CASSLVGTGGSLTQYF
TRBJ2-1 | NA | few | TRBV12-3/TRBV12-4 | TGTGCCAGCAGCCCTAGGGGGGCTACCCCGAAAACCCGGGTTTACAATGAGCAGTTCTTC | CASSPRGATPKTRVYNEQFF
TRBJ2-3 | NA | NA | TRBV5-5 | TGTGCCAGCAGCCAGCGGGGACACTTCACAGATACGCAGTATTTT | CASSQRGHFTDTQYF
TRBJ2-7 | NA | NA | TRBV29-1 | TGCAGCGTTGAGTTAGGTGGGCAGTACTTC | CSVELGGQYF
TRBJ2-2 | NA | few | TRBV28 | TGTGCCAGCAGTTTTTACGCATACGGCGGGGAGCTGTTTTTT | CASSFYAYGGELFF
TRBJ2-3 | TRBD2 | NA | TRBV6-1 | TGTGCCAGCAGAGGGGGGCTTAGCGGGAGGTGGCCAGATACGCAGTATTTT | CASRGGLSGRWPDTQYF
TRBJ2-5 | TRBD1 | NA | TRBV5-1 | TGCGCCAGCAGCGTAGGGACAGCCGGGGAGACCCAGTACTTC | CASSVGTAGETQYF
TRBJ2-2 | NA | NA | TRBV27 | TGTGCCAGCAGTCTGTCATGGGTGGCCGGGGAGCTGTTTTTT | CASSLSWVAGELFF
TRBJ2-3 | TRBD1 | NA | TRBV11-2 | TGTGCCAGCAGCTTAGGAGACAGGGGAAGCACAGATACGCAGTATTTT | CASSLGDRGSTDTQYF
TRBJ2-6 | TRBD1 | NA | TRBV20-1 | TGCAGTGCTGCCAGGGGGCAAGGGGCCAACGTCCTGACTTTC | CSAARGQGANVLTF
TRBJ2-5 | NA | NA | TRBV20-1 | TGCAGTGCTAGTTCTGGACATGCGGAGACCCAGTACTTC | CSASSGHAETQYF
TRBJ2-7 | NA | few | TRBV12-3/TRBV12-4 | TGTGCCAGCAGCTCGGACCTTCCGTACGAGCAGTACTTC | CASSSDLPYEQYF
TRBJ1-6 | NA | few | TRBV6-2/TRBV6-3 | TGTGCCAGCAGTTACTCGACAGGATTCAGCTCACCCCTCCACTTT | CASSYSTGFSSPLHF
TRBJ2-7 | TRBD2 | NA | TRBV5-1 | TGCGCCAGCAGCCACGGGACTAGCGGGAGGACCTACGAGCAGTACTTC | CASSHGTSGRTYEQYF
TRBJ1-1 | TRBD1 | NA | TRBV7-2 | TGTGCCAGCAGCTTCCTTCAGGGGGCTGAAGCTTTCTTT | CASSFLQGAEAFF
TRBJ2-3 | NA | few | TRBV12-3/TRBV12-4 | TGTGCCAGCAGTTTACCCCGCCCAAGCACAGATACGCAGTATTTT | CASSLPRPSTDTQYF
TRBJ2-1 | TRBD2 | many | TRBV20-1 | TGCAGTTCCCAGGGGCGGGGGGATGAGCAGTTCTTC | CSSQGRGDEQFF
TRBJ1-1 | NA | few | TRBV27 | TGTGCCAGCAGTTCGGGCAATCCCACTGAAGCTTTCTTT | CASSSGNPTEAFF
TRBJ2-6 | TRBD2 | NA | TRBV20-1 | TGCAGTGCTAGAGATCGGGGGGGCGCTGGGGCCAACGTCCTGACTTTC | CSARDRGGAGANVLTF
TRBJ2-7 | TRBD2 | NA | TRBV7-8 | TGTGCCAGCAGGCCGGTGCGGGAGAACGAGCAGTACTTC | CASRPVRENEQYF
TRBJ2-7 | TRBD1 | NA | TRBV7-2 | TGTGCCAGCAGCTCGACGAGACAGGGATACGAGCAGTACTTC | CASSSTRQGYEQYF
TRBJ2-7 | TRBD2 | NA | TRBV20-1 | TGCAGTGCGTCGCGGACTAGCGGGAGTTACGAGCAGTACTTC | CSASRTSGSYEQYF
TRBJ1-2 | TRBD1 | NA | TRBV7-2 | TGTGCCAGCAGACCAACCCCCAGGGGGGTCTATGGCTACACCTTC | CASRPTPRGVYGYTF
TRBJ2-5 | NA | NA | TRBV6-2/TRBV6-3 | TGTGCCAGCAGGAAACGGACAGATCAAGAGACCCAGTACTTC | CASRKRTDQETQYF
TRBJ1-5 | TRBD1 | NA | TRBV29-1 | TGCAGCGTCGCAGGGGGCGATCAGCCCCAGCATTTT | CSVAGGDQPQHF
TRBJ2-3 | TRBD1 | NA | TRBV20-1 | TGCAGTGCCGACAGGGGTTACTCAGATACGCAGTATTTT | CSADRGYSDTQYF
TRBJ1-5 | TRBD1 | NA | TRBV27 | TGTGCCACCGGTCTATTGGGGGGACAGGGTAGCAATCAGCCCCAGCATTTT | CATGLLGGQGSNQPQHF
TRBJ2-2 | TRBD2 | once | TRBV19 | TGTGCCAGCGGGAGGGGGACTAGCTACTCAGGCGGGGAGCTGTTTTTT | CASGRGTSYSGGELFF
TRBJ2-1 | NA | few | TRBV6-5 | TGTGCCAGCAGTTCCCTCACAGGGCGCAATGAGCAGTTCTTC | CASSSLTGRNEQFF
TRBJ2-1 | TRBD2 | NA | TRBV3-1 | TGTGCCAGCAGCCAAGTCAGACTAGCGGGACACTACAATGAGCAGTTCTTC | CASSQVRLAGHYNEQFF
TRBJ2-3 | NA | NA | TRBV5-1 | TGCGCCAGCAGCAACGGACAGACTAGCACAGATACGCAGTATTTT | CASSNGQTSTDTQYF
TRBJ2-3 | TRBD2 | NA | TRBV4-2 | TGTGCCAGCAGCTCGCCTAGCGGGGGGGCGGAAACGCAGTATTTT | CASSSPSGGAETQYF
TRBJ2-5 | TRBD2 | few | TRBV10-3 | TGTGCCTCGAAACCGGGACTAGCGGGCTCCCAAGAGACCCAGTACTTC | CASKPGLAGSQETQYF
TRBJ2-3 | NA | NA | TRBV7-2 | TGTGCCAGCAGCTTACTAGGGCGGCTCTCTACCACAGATACGCAGTATTTT | CASSLLGRLSTTDTQYF
TRBJ2-7 | NA | NA | TRBV7-8 | TGTGCCAGCAGTAAGAACAGCTTAACCTACGAGCAGTACTTC | CASSKNSLTYEQYF
TRBJ2-5 | TRBD1 | NA | TRBV7-9 | TGTGCCAGCAGCTTTGAGGGGGCCGGCAAGACCCAGTACTTC | CASSFEGAGKTQYF
TRBJ2-1 | NA | few | TRBV7-9 | TGTGCCAGCAGCTTCGGGACGGGCTACAATGAGCAGTTCTTC | CASSFGTGYNEQFF
TRBJ1-5 | NA | NA | TRBV10-3 | TGTGCCATCAGTGACTACGGACGGATGGCCAATCAGCCCCAGCATTTT | CAISDYGRMANQPQHF
TRBJ1-2 | NA | many | TRBV9 | TGTGCCAGCAGCGGCGAAGGCTGGGTTAACTATGGCTACACCTTC | CASSGEGWVNYGYTF
TRBJ1-1 | TRBD1 | few | TRBV20-1 | TGCAGTGCTAGAGCGACAGGGGACACTGAAGCTTTCTTT | CSARATGDTEAFF
TRBJ2-3 | NA | NA | TRBV20-1 | TGCAGTGCTAGAGGGGGCTGGCGTACGCAGTATTTT | CSARGGWRTQYF
TRBJ2-2 | NA | NA | TRBV4-3 | TGCGCCAGCAGCCCAATGGGGTACGCCGGGGAGCTGTTTTTT | CASSPMGYAGELFF
TRBJ1-6 | TRBD1 | NA | TRBV5-5 | TGTGCCAGCAGCTTGGGGGACAGGGAAGAGTCACCCCTCCACTTT | CASSLGDREESPLHF
TRBJ2-1 | NA | NA | TRBV9 | TGTGCCAGCAGCGTAGCCATGGGGACCAAGGATAATTATTGGGATGAGCAGTTCTTC | CASSVAMGTKDNYWDEQFF
TRBJ2-2 | NA | NA | TRBV5-4 | TGTGCCAGCAGCGTCACTAGGCCCGGGGAGCTGTTTTTT | CASSVTRPGELFF
TRBJ2-3 | TRBD1 | few | TRBV5-5 | TGTGCCAGCCGGGACAGGGGGTTCACAGATACGCAGTATTTT | CASRDRGFTDTQYF
TRBJ2-3 | NA | NA | TRBV5-1 | TGCGCCAGCAGCTTGGGCGGACTTGACACAGATACGCAGTATTTT | CASSLGGLDTDTQYF
TRBJ2-1 | TRBD2 | once | TRBV3-1 | TGTGCCAGCAGCCAAGGCGGGAGGGCGATTAATGAGCAGTTCTTC | CASSQGGRAINEQFF
TRBJ2-2 | NA | NA | TRBV20-1 | TGCAGTGCTAGAGGACCGGACTACACCGGGGAGCTGTTTTTT | CSARGPDYTGELFF
TRBJ1-6 | NA | few | TRBV20-1 | TGCAGTGCTAGATCCCTTCCGACAGTGGGGTCACCCCTCCACTTT | CSARSLPTVGSPLHF
TRBJ1-2 | NA | NA | TRBV5-6 | TGTGCCAGCAGCCTCCCCGGGGCCCACCTCACCTTC | CASSLPGAHLTF
TRBJ2-3 | TRBD2 | NA | TRBV2 | TGTGCCAGCAGTTTCGGACTAGCTGGGCCAGATACGCAGTATTTT | CASSFGLAGPDTQYF